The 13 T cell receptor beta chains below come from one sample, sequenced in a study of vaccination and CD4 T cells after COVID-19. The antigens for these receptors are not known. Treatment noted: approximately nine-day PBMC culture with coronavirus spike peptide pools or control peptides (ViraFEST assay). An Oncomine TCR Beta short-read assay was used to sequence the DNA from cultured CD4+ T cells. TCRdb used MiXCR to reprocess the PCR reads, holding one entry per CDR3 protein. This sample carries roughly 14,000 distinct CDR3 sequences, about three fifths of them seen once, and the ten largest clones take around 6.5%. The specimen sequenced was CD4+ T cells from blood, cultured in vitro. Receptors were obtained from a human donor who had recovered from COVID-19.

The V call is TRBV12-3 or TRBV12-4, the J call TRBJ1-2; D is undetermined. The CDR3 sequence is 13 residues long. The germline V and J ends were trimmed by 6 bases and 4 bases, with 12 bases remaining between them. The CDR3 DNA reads TGTGCCAGCAGCCCCCAGGAGCTCTATGGCTACACCTTC. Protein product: CASSPQELYGYTF.

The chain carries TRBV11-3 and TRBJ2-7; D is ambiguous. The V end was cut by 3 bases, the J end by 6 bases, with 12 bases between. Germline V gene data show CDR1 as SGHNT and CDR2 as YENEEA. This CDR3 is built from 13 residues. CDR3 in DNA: TGTGCCAGCAGCTTCGGAGAGTCGGGCGAGCAGTACTTC. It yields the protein CASSFGESGEQYF.

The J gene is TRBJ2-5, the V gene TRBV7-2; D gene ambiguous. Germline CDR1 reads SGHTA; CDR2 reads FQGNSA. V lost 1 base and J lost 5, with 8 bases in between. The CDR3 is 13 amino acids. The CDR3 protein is CASSLEFGETQYF. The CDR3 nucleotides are TGTGCCAGCAGCTTAGAGTTTGGGGAGACCCAGTACTTC. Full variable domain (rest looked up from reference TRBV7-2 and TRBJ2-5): GAGVSQSPSNKVTEKGKDVELRCDPISGHTALYWYRQSLGQGLEFLIYFQGNSAPDKSGLPSDRFSAERTGGSVSTLTIQRTQQEDSAVYLCASSLEFGETQYFGPGTRLLVL.

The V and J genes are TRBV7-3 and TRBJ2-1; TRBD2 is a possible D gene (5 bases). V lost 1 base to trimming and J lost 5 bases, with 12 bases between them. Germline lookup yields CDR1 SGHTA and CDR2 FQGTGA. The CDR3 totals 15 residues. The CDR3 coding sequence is TGTGCCAGCAGCTTAAGGGCTAGCTACCACAATGAGCAGTTCTTC. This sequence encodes CASSLRASYHNEQFF.

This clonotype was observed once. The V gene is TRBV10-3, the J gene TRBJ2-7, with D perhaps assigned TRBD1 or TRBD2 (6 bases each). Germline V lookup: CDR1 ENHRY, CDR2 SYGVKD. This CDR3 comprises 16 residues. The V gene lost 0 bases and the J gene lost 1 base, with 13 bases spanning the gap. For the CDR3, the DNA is TGTGCCATCAGTGAGTCGAAAGGGGGGCTTTCCTACGAGCAGTACTTC. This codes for CAISESKGGLSYEQYF.

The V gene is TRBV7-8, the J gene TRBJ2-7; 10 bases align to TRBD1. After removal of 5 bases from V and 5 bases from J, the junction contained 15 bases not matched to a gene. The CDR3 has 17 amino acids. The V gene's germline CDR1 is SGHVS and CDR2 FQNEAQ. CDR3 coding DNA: TGTGCCAGCAGCATGAAAGCCGGGACAGGGGTTCTCCACGAGCAGTACTTC. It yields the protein CASSMKAGTGVLHEQYF.

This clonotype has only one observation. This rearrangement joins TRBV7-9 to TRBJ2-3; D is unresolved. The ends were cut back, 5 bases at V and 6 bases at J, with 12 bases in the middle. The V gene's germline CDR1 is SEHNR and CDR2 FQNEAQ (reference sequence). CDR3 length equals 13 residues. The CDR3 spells CASSDPRADTQYF. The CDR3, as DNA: TGTGCCAGCAGCGATCCCCGGGCGGATACGCAGTATTTT.

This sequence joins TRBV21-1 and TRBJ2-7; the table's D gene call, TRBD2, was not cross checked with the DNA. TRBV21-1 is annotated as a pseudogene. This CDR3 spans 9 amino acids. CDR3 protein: CASSKREYF. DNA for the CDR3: TGTGCCAGCAGCAAGAGGGAGTACTTC.

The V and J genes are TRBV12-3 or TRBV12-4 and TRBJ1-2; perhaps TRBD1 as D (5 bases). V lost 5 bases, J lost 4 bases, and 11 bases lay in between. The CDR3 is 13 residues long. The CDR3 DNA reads TGTGCCAGCAGTCTCGACAGATTCTATGGCTACACCTTC. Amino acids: CASSLDRFYGYTF.

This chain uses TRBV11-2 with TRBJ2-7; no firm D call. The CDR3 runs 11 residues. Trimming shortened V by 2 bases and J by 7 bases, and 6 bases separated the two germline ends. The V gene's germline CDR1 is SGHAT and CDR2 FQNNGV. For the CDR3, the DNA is TGTGCCAGCAGCTTACACGAGGAGCAGTACTTC. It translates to CASSLHEEQYF. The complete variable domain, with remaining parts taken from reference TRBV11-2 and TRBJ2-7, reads EAGVAQSPRYKIIEKRQSVAFWCNPISGHATLYWYQQILGQGPKLLIQFQNNGVVDDSQLPKDRFSAERLKGVDSTLKIQPAKLEDSAVYLCASSLHEEQYFGPGTRLTVT.

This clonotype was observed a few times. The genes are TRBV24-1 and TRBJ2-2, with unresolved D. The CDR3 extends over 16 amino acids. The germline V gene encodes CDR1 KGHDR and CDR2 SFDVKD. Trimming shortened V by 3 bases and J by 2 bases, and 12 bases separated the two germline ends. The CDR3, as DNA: TGTGCCACCAGTGATAGGGCAGGAGTCAACACCGGGGAGCTGTTTTTT. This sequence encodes CATSDRAGVNTGELFF.

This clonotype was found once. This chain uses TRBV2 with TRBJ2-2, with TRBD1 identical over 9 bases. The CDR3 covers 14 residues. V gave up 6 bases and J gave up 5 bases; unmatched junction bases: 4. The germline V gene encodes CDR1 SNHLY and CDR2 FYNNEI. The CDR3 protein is CASRGTGWTGELFF. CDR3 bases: TGTGCCAGCAGAGGGACAGGGTGGACCGGGGAGCTGTTTTTT.

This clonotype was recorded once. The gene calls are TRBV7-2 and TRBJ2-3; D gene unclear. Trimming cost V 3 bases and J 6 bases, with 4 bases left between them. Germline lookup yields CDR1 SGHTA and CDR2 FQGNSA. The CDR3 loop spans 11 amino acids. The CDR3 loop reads CASSFRDTQYF. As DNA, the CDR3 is TGTGCCAGCAGCTTCCGGGATACGCAGTATTTT. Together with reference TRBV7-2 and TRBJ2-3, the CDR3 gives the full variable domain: GAGVSQSPSNKVTEKGKDVELRCDPISGHTALYWYRQSLGQGLEFLIYFQGNSAPDKSGLPSDRFSAERTGGSVSTLTIQRTQQEDSAVYLCASSFRDTQYFGPGTRLTVL.